This T cell receptor beta chain was obtained from a study of T-cell reconstitution after alpha-beta-depleted transplantation in children. Concerning this clonotype: Its antigen is unknown.

Germline loops: CDR1 MNHNS, CDR2 SASEGT. V trimming: 6 bases; J trimming: 5 bases; junction bases outside the gene matches: 0. The CDR3 loop spans 13 amino acids. General study points: Several hundred graft clones that had expanded were reportedly the source of alpha-beta T cells about two months after transplant.

Preparation of the TCRbeta library used unique molecular identifiers. One entry per CDR3 protein results from TCRdb running MiXCR on the PCR reads. In the table there are around 450,000 distinct CDR3 sequences, around 16% of which are singletons. This TCR came from a boy under two years old who had a stem cell transplant for Wiskott-Aldrich syndrome, so the T cells may come from the graft donor. The source material was PBMCs, mostly from graft donor cells, sampled 360 days after TCRalphabeta/CD19-depleted stem cell transplant. This chain uses TRBV6-1 with TRBJ2-5, with TRBD2 matching over 13 bases. The CDR3 region has the DNA TGTGCCAGCAGGACTAGCGGGGGGGAGACCCAGTACTTC. It specifies CASRTSGGETQYF.